This TCR beta chain stems from a study of blood T cell repertoires in COVID-19. Background on the study: Collection of acute and convalescent COVID-19 samples took place in the United States, Italy and Spain.

Per the authors' pipeline: Researchers report that nucleated cell counts were estimated from reference gene primer amplification. Clones were sequenced by immunoSEQ multiplex PCR, and TCRdb holds only the in-frame ones, with some missing. The DNA gave D and trimming, while V, J and clone size come from that table. The table has approximately 460,000 clones, roughly nine tenths seen once. V gave up 3 bases and J gave up 2 bases, with 16 bases separating them. The CDR3 loop spans 16 amino acids. Germline CDR1 and CDR2: LNHDA and SQIVND (reference sequence). V and J are TRBV19 and TRBJ1-1; D gene ambiguous. The origin of this receptor is a man aged 18 to 29 with COVID-19, enrolled during active disease. The specimen sequenced was peripheral blood. CDR3 protein: CASSMLARQANTEAFF. CDR3 coding DNA: TGTGCCAGTAGTATGTTGGCCCGGCAGGCCAACACTGAAGCTTTCTTT.